This entry is about one TCR beta chain. TCRdb keeps only in-frame clones here, not all; method: immunoSEQ multiplex PCR. The repertoire has over 150,000 clones, 88% of them found once; the top ten carry approximately 0.49%. Trimming removed 2 bases from V and 6 bases from J; junction bases left unmatched: 7. This CDR3 is built from 15 residues. The germline V gene encodes CDR1 MGHRA and CDR2 YSYEKL. The data stem from a study of T cell responses to AZD1222 COVID-19 vaccine. J is TRBJ2-5 and V is TRBV4-1, with 9 bases that match TRBD1. Here the sequenced sample was peripheral blood, taken on day 0 of AZD1222 vaccination. This TCR was recovered from an adult in good health. The CDR3 region has the DNA TGCGCCAGCAGCCAACCGGGACAGGGCGCTAAGACCCAGTACTTC. This encodes CASSQPGQGAKTQYF.